This TCR beta chain was recovered during a study of T cell responses to AZD1222 COVID-19 vaccine. CDR1 and CDR2 from the germline V gene are MDHEN and SYDVKM. This CDR3 region has 12 residues. The V end lost 4 bases, the J end lost 5 bases, and 8 bases lay between the germline ends. Using immunoSEQ multiplex PCR, the repertoire was profiled, and TCRdb retains in-frame clones only, with some absent. The sample includes roughly 120,000 clones, about 88% of them seen just once. This clonotype originated in an adult in good health. The chain links TRBV28 to TRBJ1-2; D gene uncertain. The sample consisted of peripheral blood, taken on day 0 of MenACWY control vaccination. CDR3 sequence (DNA): TGTGCCAGCAGTTGGACGGATTATGGCTACACCTTC. This codes for CASSWTDYGYTF.